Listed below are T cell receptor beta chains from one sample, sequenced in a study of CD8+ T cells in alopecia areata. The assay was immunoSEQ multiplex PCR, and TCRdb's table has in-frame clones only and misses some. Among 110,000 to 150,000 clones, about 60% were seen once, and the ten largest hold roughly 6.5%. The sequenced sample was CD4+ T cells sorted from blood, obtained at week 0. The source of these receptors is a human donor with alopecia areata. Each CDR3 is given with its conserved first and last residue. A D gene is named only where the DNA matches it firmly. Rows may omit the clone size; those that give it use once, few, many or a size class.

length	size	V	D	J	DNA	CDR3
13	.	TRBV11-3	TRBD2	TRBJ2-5	TGTGCCAGCAGCTGGACTAGTGGAGAGACCCAGTACTTC	CASSWTSGETQYF
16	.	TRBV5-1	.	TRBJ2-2	TGCGCCAGCAGCCAATCCGCCGGGACTAACACCGGGGAGCTGTTTTTT	CASSQSAGTNTGELFF
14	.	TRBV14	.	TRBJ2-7	TGTGCCAGCAGCCCCACCGCCACAGGGTACGAGCAGTACTTC	CASSPTATGYEQYF
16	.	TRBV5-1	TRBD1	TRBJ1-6	TGCGCCAGCAGCTTGGCGGGACAGGGGGTAGGATCACCCCTCCACTTT	CASSLAGQGVGSPLHF
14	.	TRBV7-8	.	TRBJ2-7	TGTGCCAGCAGCTCCAGAGGGGGTTCCTACGAGCAGTACTTC	CASSSRGGSYEQYF
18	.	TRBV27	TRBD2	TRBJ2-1	TGTGCCAGCAGTTTAAATTCTATGACTAGCGGGAGTCGTACTGAGCAGTTCTTC	CASSLNSMTSGSRTEQFF
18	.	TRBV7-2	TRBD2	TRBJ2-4	TGTGCCAGCAGCTTAAGGGCTAGCGGGGGGATAGCCAAAAACATTCAGTACTTC	CASSLRASGGIAKNIQYF
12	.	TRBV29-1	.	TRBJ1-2	TGCAGCGTGGCGATTTCTAACTATGGCTACACCTTC	CSVAISNYGYTF
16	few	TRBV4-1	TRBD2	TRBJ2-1	TGCGCCAGCAGCGGGACTAGCGGGGGGGCCTTCAATGAGCAGTTCTTC	CASSGTSGGAFNEQFF
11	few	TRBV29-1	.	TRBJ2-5	TGCAGCGTTGAGTTGGCGGGGACCCAGTACTTC	CSVELAGTQYF
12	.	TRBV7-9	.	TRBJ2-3	TGTGCCAGCAGGAGGGGGGCAGATACGCAGTATTTT	CASRRGADTQYF
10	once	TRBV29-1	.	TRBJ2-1	TGCAGCGTTGTTCTACGAGAGCAGTTCTTC	CSVVLREQFF
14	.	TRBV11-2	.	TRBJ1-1	TGTGCCAGCAGCCGCGGCAGGGGAAGAGATGAAGCTTTCTTT	CASSRGRGRDEAFF
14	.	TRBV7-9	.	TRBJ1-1	TGTGCCAGCATTCCAGGGACCAGCCTCCGTGAAGCTTTCTTT	CASIPGTSLREAFF
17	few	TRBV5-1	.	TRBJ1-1	TGCGCCAGCAGCTTGGCCGGGGCAGCTTGGATGAACACTGAAGCTTTCTTT	CASSLAGAAWMNTEAFF
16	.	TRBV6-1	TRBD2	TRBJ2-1	TGTGCCAGCAGTGCCAACTTAGCGGGGGCCTACAATGAGCAGTTCTTC	CASSANLAGAYNEQFF
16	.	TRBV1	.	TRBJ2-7	TGCACCAGCAGCTCCCGGGGACCATTAGCTTCCTACGAGCAGTACTTC	CTSSSRGPLASYEQYF
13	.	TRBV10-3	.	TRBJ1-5	TGTGCCATCAGTGATGGCCTCGGCCAGCCCCAGCATTTT	CAISDGLGQPQHF
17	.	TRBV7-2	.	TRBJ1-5	TGTGCCAGCAGCTTAGGATTGGGAGAGGGAAGCAATCAGCCCCAGCATTTT	CASSLGLGEGSNQPQHF
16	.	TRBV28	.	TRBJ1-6	TGTGCCAGCAGTTTGTCTCGGTTGGGAATGGGCTCACCCCTCCACTTT	CASSLSRLGMGSPLHF
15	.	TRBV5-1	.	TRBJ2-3	TGCGCCAGCAGCTTGGTGGGCATCCCGTCAGATACGCAGTATTTT	CASSLVGIPSDTQYF
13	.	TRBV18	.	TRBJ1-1	TGTGCCAGCTCACCAAATCGGGAAACTGAAGCTTTCTTT	CASSPNRETEAFF
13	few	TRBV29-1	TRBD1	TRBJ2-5	TGCAGCGTTGATTTCTGGACAGGAGAGACCCAGTACTTC	CSVDFWTGETQYF
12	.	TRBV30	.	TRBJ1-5	TGTGCCTGGAGTTTATGGAGTCAGCCCCAGCATTTT	CAWSLWSQPQHF
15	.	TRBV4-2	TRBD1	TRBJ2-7	TGTGCCAGCAGCGACCGGGACAGGGAGGCCTACGAGCAGTACTTC	CASSDRDREAYEQYF
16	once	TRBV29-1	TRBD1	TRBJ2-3	TGCAGCGTTGCCCCGCTCGACAGGGGGAACACAGATACGCAGTATTTT	CSVAPLDRGNTDTQYF
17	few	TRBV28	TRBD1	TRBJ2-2	TGTGCCAGCAGCTTATCTGGACAGGGGGGAGGCACCGGGGAGCTGTTTTTT	CASSLSGQGGGTGELFF
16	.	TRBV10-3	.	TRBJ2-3	TGTGCCATCAGTTTACGCCCGGAGGGGGGGCCAGATACGCAGTATTTT	CAISLRPEGGPDTQYF